This T cell receptor beta chain was found in a study of blood T cell repertoires in COVID-19. The wider study: Italy, Spain and the United States were the sources of the convalescent and acute COVID-19 samples. PBMCs, B-cell-depleted T cells, or T cells were the source of the cDNA or gDNA that made up the material.

Study processing details: Estimates of nucleated cell counts were drawn from the amplification of reference gene primers. Produced via immunoSEQ multiplex PCR; TCRdb's table is partial and in-frame only. V and J calls and clone size are given by that table; D and trimming were obtained from the DNA. The sample yields around 90,000 clones, 80% seen once. CDR3 length equals 13 residues. Trimming removed 5 bases at V and 4 bases at J, with 12 bases between. CDR1 is LNHDA, CDR2 SQIVND, per germline (reference sequence). The chain has TRBV19 and TRBJ2-7; D is perhaps TRBD1 (6 bases). The sample comprised peripheral blood. This clonotype was obtained from a human donor in a cohort sampled during active COVID-19. The CDR3 is CASSAPGQYEQYF. DNA for the CDR3: TGTGCCAGTAGTGCGCCGGGACAATACGAGCAGTACTTC.